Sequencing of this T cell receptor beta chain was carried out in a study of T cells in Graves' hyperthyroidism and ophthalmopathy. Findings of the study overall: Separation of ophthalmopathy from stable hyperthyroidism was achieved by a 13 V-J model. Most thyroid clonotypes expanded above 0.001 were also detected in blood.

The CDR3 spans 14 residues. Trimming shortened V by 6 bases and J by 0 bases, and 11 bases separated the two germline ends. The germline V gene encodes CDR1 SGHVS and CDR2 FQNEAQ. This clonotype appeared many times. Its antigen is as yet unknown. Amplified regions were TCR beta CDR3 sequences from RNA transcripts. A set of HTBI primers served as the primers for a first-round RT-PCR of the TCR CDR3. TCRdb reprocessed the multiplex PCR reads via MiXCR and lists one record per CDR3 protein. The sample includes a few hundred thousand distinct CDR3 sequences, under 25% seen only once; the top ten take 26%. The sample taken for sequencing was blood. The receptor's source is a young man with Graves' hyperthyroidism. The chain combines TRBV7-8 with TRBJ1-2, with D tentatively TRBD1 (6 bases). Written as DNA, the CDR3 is TGTGCCAGCAGACCCCGGGGGCCTAACTATGGCTACACCTTC. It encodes CASRPRGPNYGYTF.